This TCR beta chain emerged from a study of T cell repertoires in urothelial bladder cancer. General study findings and limits: Benign specimens had a median roughly 11% infiltrating lymphocyte percentage.

The germline gives CDR1 SNHLY, CDR2 FYNNEI. CDR3 size: 15 residues. Data came from immunoSEQ multiplex PCR; TCRdb stores just in-frame clones and leaves some out. Of fewer than 15,000 clones in the sample, 60% to 70% were seen once. This clone has just a few counts. Its antigen is unidentified. At one of its ends the junction is not consistent with the germline gene, which may arise from a read error. The chain uses TRBV2 and TRBJ2-3, with D possibly called TRBD1 or TRBD2 (6 bases each). The TCR comes from a human donor with urothelial carcinoma. The sample comprised tumor-infiltrating cells from bladder cancer. CDR3 coding DNA: TGTGCCAGCAGTCAAGCCTTGGGGGGCTCAGATACGCAGTATTTT. This encodes CASSQALGGSDTQYF.